What follows are 15 T cell receptor beta chains derived from one specimen sequenced in a study of control samples from healthy donors and cancer patients. TCRdb keeps only in-frame clones here, not all; method: immunoSEQ multiplex PCR. The profile shows some 120,000 clones, more than 70% of them singletons. Sequenced sample: blood. Every receptor here comes from a man between 50 and 59 years old in good health.

For this clone: This same CDR3 is encoded by further DNA sequences in the sample. The V call is TRBV9, the J call TRBJ2-2; the D gene is possibly TRBD2 (6 bases). The CDR3 sequence is 14 residues long. The V gene lost 0 bases and the J gene lost 3 bases, with 6 bases spanning the gap. Germline CDR1 is SGDLS and CDR2 is YYNGEE. The CDR3 DNA reads TGTGCCAGCAGCGTAGGGGGGGACACCGGGGAGCTGTTTTTT. This translates into CASSVGGDTGELFF.

The rearrangement links TRBV27 to TRBJ2-2; TRBD2 matches at 10 bases. V lost 5 bases to trimming and J lost 4 bases; unmatched junction nucleotides: 10. CDR3 length: 17 residues. The germline CDR1 and CDR2 sequences are MNHEY and SMNVEV (reference sequence). The CDR3 DNA is TGTGCCAGCAGTCCTCGGGCTAGCGGGGGTCGCACCGGGGAGCTGTTTTTT. It translates to CASSPRASGGRTGELFF.

This clone was found a few times. In DNA, the CDR3 is TGTGCCAGCAGTGAAGGGTCAGCTGAAAACATTCAGTACTTC. The encoded protein is CASSEGSAENIQYF. The chain combines TRBV25-1 with TRBJ2-4; no clear D. Germline V gene lookup returns CDR1 MGHDK and CDR2 SYGVNS. The CDR3 sequence is 14 residues long. With 2 bases removed from V and 5 bases from J, the gap between germline ends came to 10 bases.

The chain combines TRBV30 with TRBJ1-2; D not certain. Trimming took off 1 base at V and 4 bases at J, with 13 bases between the two ends. The CDR3 is made up of 14 amino acids. Germline CDR1 is GTSNPN and CDR2 is SVGIG (reference sequence). This chain's CDR3 is CAWSEGWERYGYTF. CDR3 coding DNA: TGTGCCTGGAGTGAAGGGTGGGAACGCTATGGCTACACCTTC. The full variable domain, rest sourced from reference TRBV30 and TRBJ1-2, is SQTIHQWPATLVQPVGSPLSLECTVEGTSNPNLYWYRQAAGRGLQLLFYSVGIGQISSEVPQNLSASRPQDRQFILSSKKLLLSDSGFYLCAWSEGWERYGYTFGSGTRLTVV.

This chain connects TRBV5-6 to TRBJ1-1; 7 bases map to TRBD1. CDR1 is SGHDT and CDR2 is YYEEEE in the germline V gene. V gave up 4 bases and J gave up 4 bases; unmatched junction bases: 19. This CDR3 contains 18 residues. The CDR3 DNA sequence: TGTGCCAGCAGCGCCTCCAGGGGGAGGGGCCGAAGATTCACTGAAGCTTTCTTT. It yields the protein CASSASRGRGRRFTEAFF.

Only one count was recorded for this clone. The genes are TRBV7-2 and TRBJ2-2, with D maybe TRBD2 (6 bases). The CDR3 has 15 amino acids. Germline CDR1 reads SGHTA; CDR2 reads FQGNSA. Trimming took 1 base from V and 4 from J, leaving 10 bases between them. The CDR3, as DNA: TGTGCCAGCAGCTTAGATACTAGCAGCACCGGGGAGCTGTTTTTT. This codes for CASSLDTSSTGELFF.

The V call is TRBV12-3 or TRBV12-4, the J call TRBJ2-7; unclear D gene. V dropped 4 bases and J dropped 0 bases, with 4 bases sitting between them. The CDR3 has 12 amino acids. The CDR3 sequence is CASSSSSYEQYF. The CDR3 DNA reads TGTGCCAGCAGTTCTAGCTCCTACGAGCAGTACTTC.

This chain connects TRBV27 to TRBJ2-7; the match to TRBD2 covers 14 bases. The germline gives CDR1 MNHEY, CDR2 SMNVEV (reference sequence). Losses at the gene ends were 5 bases for V and 5 bases for J; bases not matched to a gene: 2. The CDR3 has 14 amino acids. This CDR3 is CASSGTSGGNEQYF. The CDR3 DNA follows: TGTGCCAGCAGTGGGACTAGCGGGGGAAACGAGCAGTACTTC.

The rearrangement joins TRBV2 to TRBJ2-3, with D tentatively TRBD1 or TRBD2 (5 bases each). The V gene's germline CDR1 is SNHLY and CDR2 FYNNEI. The CDR3 has 16 residues. V lost 1 base, J lost 6 bases, and 17 bases lay in between. The CDR3 sequence: CASSEGGAGRGDTQYF. The CDR3 DNA is TGTGCCAGCAGTGAAGGAGGGGCAGGAAGAGGGGATACGCAGTATTTT. Using reference TRBV2 and TRBJ2-3 for the parts outside the CDR3, the full variable domain is EPEVTQTPSHQVTQMGQEVILRCVPISNHLYFYWYRQILGQKVEFLVSFYNNEISEKSEIFDDQFSVERPDGSNFTLKIRSTKLEDSAMYFCASSEGGAGRGDTQYFGPGTRLTVL.

The genes are TRBV7-2 and TRBJ2-7; 8 bases align to TRBD2. V dropped 2 bases and J dropped 3; count of bases not matched to a gene: 6. From germline, CDR1 is SGHTA and CDR2 FQGNSA. The CDR3 sequence is 15 residues long. CDR3 in DNA: TGTGCCAGCAGCTTATACGGGGGGGAATTCTACGAGCAGTACTTC. Translated: CASSLYGGEFYEQYF.

V gene TRBV6-6 combines with J gene TRBJ1-5, with D uncertain. Trimming pared 0 bases from V and 0 bases from J, leaving 9 bases between. The germline gives CDR1 MNHNY, CDR2 SVGAGI (reference sequence). This CDR3 is built from 16 residues. CDR3 protein: CASSYSTGTSNQPQHF. As DNA, the CDR3 is TGTGCCAGCAGTTACTCGACGGGAACTAGCAATCAGCCCCAGCATTTT.

This clone was counted once. The chain joins TRBV6-5 to TRBJ1-2; possible D gene TRBD1, 5 bases. V lost 0 bases to trimming and J lost 4 bases, with 9 bases between them. Germline CDR1 reads MNHEY; CDR2 reads SVGAGI. The CDR3 runs to 14 residues. This CDR3 reads CASSYSIDSYGYTF. CDR3 bases: TGTGCCAGCAGTTACTCGATTGACAGCTATGGCTACACCTTC.

This rearrangement joins TRBV25-1 to TRBJ2-3; D ambiguous. The CDR3 contains 12 residues. Trimming left V 6 bases short and J 2 bases short, with 6 bases between. Germline V gives CDR1 MGHDK, CDR2 SYGVNS. For the CDR3, the DNA is TGTGCCAGCAGCATTGTCACAGATACGCAGTATTTT. It is translated as CASSIVTDTQYF.

The rearrangement links TRBV2 to TRBJ1-5; D gene uncertain. The CDR3 runs 14 residues. Per the germline V gene, CDR1 is SNHLY and CDR2 is FYNNEI. V lost 6 bases and J 4 bases, leaving 13 bases between the germline ends. The CDR3 sequence is CASSVVPGNQPQHF. For the CDR3, the DNA is TGTGCCAGCAGCGTAGTCCCAGGAAATCAGCCCCAGCATTTT.

CDR3: CASSQGGGRAFF. CDR3 bases: TGTGCCAGCAGCCAAGGGGGGGGCAGGGCTTTCTTT. This sequence joins TRBV3-1 (or the pseudogene TRBV3-2) and TRBJ1-1; D is perhaps TRBD1 (6 bases). V was pared by 1 base and J by 11 bases, with 11 bases between. CDR1 LGHDT and CDR2 YNNKEL come from the germline V gene (reference sequence). The CDR3 is made up of 12 amino acids.